The T cell receptor beta chain under discussion was sequenced for a study of CD8+ T cells in alopecia areata. General study points: A single nonresponder leaves the baseline CD8+ expansion link to response uncertain.

V lost 7 bases and J lost 2, with 5 bases in between. The germline gives CDR1 SQVTM, CDR2 ANQGSEA. The CDR3 consists of 10 residues. This clone showed up many times. The target antigen is unknown. cDNA serving as the sequencing template came from extracted, reverse transcribed RNA. Only in-frame clones appear in the TCRdb table, and some are missing; sequencing was by immunoSEQ multiplex PCR. The sample consists of a few hundred thousand clones, roughly two fifths of them appearing once. Sample treatment: oral pan-JAK inhibitor, 5-10 mg twice daily. Patients with alopecia areata provided lesional scalp punch biopsies as well as peripheral blood.

This clonotype originated in a human donor with alopecia areata. This material consisted of CD4+ T cells sorted from blood, taken between weeks 30 and 35, from a patient treated with tofacitinib. This chain uses TRBV29-1 with TRBJ1-1; D gene ambiguous. The CDR3 DNA is TGCAGCGCTGGAAACACTGAAGCTTTCTTT. This translates into CSAGNTEAFF.